This T cell receptor (beta chain) derives from a study of cytomegalovirus exposure and HLA in healthy donors. The primer mix had 60 Vbeta and 13 Jbeta primers. The method was immunoSEQ multiplex PCR; TCRdb's version includes in-frame clones alone and lacks a portion of them. Of 90,000 to 110,000 clones in the sample, roughly four fifths are singletons; the top ten hold 1% to 1.5%. CDR3 size: 16 residues. Trimming took 6 bases from V and 8 from J, leaving 24 bases between them. CDR1 and CDR2 from the germline V gene are MDHEN and SYDVKM. What was sequenced was PBMCs. The TCR originated in a man aged 40-55 years in good health and CMV-seronegative. The gene calls are TRBV28 and TRBJ2-3, with D possibly matching TRBD2 (7 bases). CDR3 nucleotide sequence: TGTGCCAGCAGGGACAGCGGGGCCCCTCAATCCAGTACGCAGTATTTT. Translation: CASRDSGAPQSSTQYF.